This T cell receptor (beta chain) was recorded in a study of T cell repertoires in cytomegalovirus infection. Study-level background: Both a matching HLA type and CMV infection were indicated by public TCR beta signatures.

Germline V gives CDR1 MNHEY, CDR2 SMNVEV (reference sequence). The CDR3 runs 15 residues. With 6 bases removed from V and 1 base from J, the gap between germline ends came to 16 bases. Whole-study findings and limits: HLA-C-restricted CMV clonotypes gave the most frequent clonotype in two of eight donors.

About this clonotype itself: Its antigen remains unidentified.

Using its own MiXCR run on the reads, TCRdb lists one record per CDR3 protein. Found here are approximately 320,000 distinct CDR3 sequences, 9.5% of them singletons; the top ten hold over 3.5%. Material for sequencing was PBMCs. This TCR was sampled from a human donor in good health (CMV status not recorded). Some clones in this sample may be carry-over from other donors' samples. The V gene is TRBV27, the J gene TRBJ2-7, with D possibly matching TRBD2 (5 bases). CDR3 sequence (DNA): TGTGCCAGCAGCCGGAACCGGGGTGATTCCTACGAGCAGTACTTC. Protein sequence: CASSRNRGDSYEQYF.